This note documents a single T cell receptor beta chain sequence. Its specificity is unknown. Selected pancreatic ductal adenocarcinoma patients had undergone surgery without neoadjuvant therapy. The data were taken from a study of T cells in pancreatic ductal adenocarcinoma. Study-level points and caveats: Results skew toward the minority of patients with early-stage disease. Tumor samples had fewer productive templates and approximately 8.2-fold fewer unique clonotypes than blood. Tumor-versus-blood clonality comparisons may be biased toward lower tumor diversity. No significant tumor-blood clonality difference; means were about 0.12 and 0.073.

Produced via immunoSEQ multiplex PCR; TCRdb's table is partial and in-frame only. The sample has roughly 100,000 clones, 90% to 95% seen once. The sample consisted of PBMCs. The sequence was obtained from a human donor with pancreatic ductal adenocarcinoma.

The CDR3 bases are TGTGCCAGCAGTCCCTATTACTTC. Translation gives CASSPYYF. The V call is TRBV6-4, the J call TRBJ2-7; D ambiguous. The germline gives CDR1 MRHNA, CDR2 SNTAGT. V was shortened by 5 bases and J by 13 bases, with 6 bases between the two germline ends. The CDR3 spans 8 residues.